This TCR beta chain was identified in a study of blood T cell repertoires in COVID-19. Study summary: COVID-19 samples collected from the United States, Italy and Spain covered acute and convalescent phases.

CDR1 is LNHDA and CDR2 is SQIVND in the germline V gene (reference sequence). This CDR3 has 13 amino acids. V was clipped by 6 bases and J by 7 bases; unmatched bases: 7. As handled by the study authors: Reference gene primer amplification yielded estimated nucleated cell counts. Sequencing used immunoSEQ multiplex PCR; TCRdb keeps in-frame clones, though not all of them. For V, J and clone size, that table is used; D and trimming come from the DNA. This sample has 110,000 to 150,000 clones, with approximately 84% found just once. The study drew participants aged about 18 to 89 years from approximately 23 US areas. Clinical histories supplied by participants themselves formed the basis of cohort assignment.

The specimen was PBMCs or T cells enriched from blood (not recorded which). This chain joins TRBV19 and TRBJ1-2, with 8 bases matching TRBD1. This clonotype originated in a middle-aged man with acute COVID-19. CDR3 sequence reads: CASSQGQEGGYTF. CDR3 DNA: TGTGCCAGTAGCCAGGGACAGGAGGGTGGCTACACCTTC.